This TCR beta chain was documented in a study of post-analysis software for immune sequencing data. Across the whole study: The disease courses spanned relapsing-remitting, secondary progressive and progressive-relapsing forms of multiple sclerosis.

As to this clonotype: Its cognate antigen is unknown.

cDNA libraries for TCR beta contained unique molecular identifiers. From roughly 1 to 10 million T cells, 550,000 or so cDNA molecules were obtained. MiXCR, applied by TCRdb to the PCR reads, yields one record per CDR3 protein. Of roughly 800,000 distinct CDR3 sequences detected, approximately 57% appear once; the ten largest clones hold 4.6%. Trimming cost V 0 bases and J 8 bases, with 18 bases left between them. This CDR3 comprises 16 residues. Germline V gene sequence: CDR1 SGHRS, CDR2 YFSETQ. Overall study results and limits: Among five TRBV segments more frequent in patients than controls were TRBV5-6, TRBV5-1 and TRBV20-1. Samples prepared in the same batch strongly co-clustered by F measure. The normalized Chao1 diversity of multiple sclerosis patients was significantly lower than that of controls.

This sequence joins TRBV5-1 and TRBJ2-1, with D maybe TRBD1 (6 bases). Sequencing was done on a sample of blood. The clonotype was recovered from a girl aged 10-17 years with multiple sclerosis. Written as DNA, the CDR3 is TGCGCCAGCAGCTTGGGCAGGGGACAAACTATCGATGAGCAGTTCTTC. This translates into CASSLGRGQTIDEQFF.